Below are 7 T cell receptor beta chains sequenced from a single sample in a study of T cell responses to AZD1222 COVID-19 vaccine (dated by TCRdb to the early 2020s). The time point label here, explained by the study, means: baseline before first vaccination. Library construction relied on the immunoSEQ multiplex PCR assay. TCRdb holds this immuneACCESS table with in-frame rearrangements only. Some clones are missing; in checked studies, unresolved V genes explain under half, and the rest has no known cause. In this sample the table shows some 150,000 clones, 85% to 95% of which occur a single time. The ten largest account for about 9% of the sample. The sequencing here drew on peripheral blood, taken on day 0 of AZD1222 vaccination. These TCRs come from an adult in good health.

The chain recombines TRBV7-8 with TRBJ1-5; D is unresolved. The CDR3 has 14 residues. From germline, CDR1 is SGHVS and CDR2 FQNEAQ. The V end was cut by 3 bases, the J end by 3 bases, with 9 bases between. The CDR3 bases are TGTGCCAGCAGCTTGAGCAGCGACAATCAGCCCCAGCATTTT. This gives the protein CASSLSSDNQPQHF. The full variable domain, its missing parts supplied by reference TRBV7-8 and TRBJ1-5, is GAGVSQSPRYKVAKRGQDVALRCDPISGHVSLFWYQQALGQGPEFLTYFQNEAQLDKSGLPSDRFFAERPEGSVSTLKIQRTQQEDSAVYLCASSLSSDNQPQHFGDGTRLSIL.

The rearrangement uses TRBV18 and TRBJ2-3, with a weak D call TRBD1 (6 bases). The CDR3 is 14 amino acids. Germline CDR1 reads KGHSH; CDR2 reads LQKENI. V gave up 3 bases and J gave up 5 bases, with 12 bases separating them. The CDR3: CASSPRYRVDTQYF. The DNA for the CDR3 is TGTGCCAGCTCACCGCGTTACAGGGTAGATACGCAGTATTTT.

This clone has just one count. This specimen includes other DNA sequences encoding the same CDR3. CDR3 sequence: CASRTGGGYGYTF. The CDR3 DNA follows: TGTGCCAGCAGAACAGGGGGCGGTTATGGCTACACCTTC. The V call is TRBV2, the J call TRBJ1-2; 9 positions agree with TRBD1. Germline CDR1 reads SNHLY; CDR2 reads FYNNEI. The CDR3 length is 13 residues. After removal of 6 bases from V and 5 bases from J, the junction contained 4 bases not matched to a gene.

V gene TRBV7-9 combines with J gene TRBJ2-7; unclear D gene. The V gene's germline CDR1 is SEHNR and CDR2 FQNEAQ (reference sequence). With 4 bases removed from V and 0 bases from J, the gap between germline ends came to 10 bases. The CDR3 spans 14 residues. The CDR3 DNA reads as TGTGCCAGCAGCTCCCGGCGCGGCTCCTACGAGCAGTACTTC. Translated, it gives CASSSRRGSYEQYF.

The chain combines TRBV19 with TRBJ1-6; D is ambiguous. The length of the CDR3 is 11 residues. Germline CDR1 LNHDA, CDR2 SQIVND (reference sequence). The V gene lost 3 bases and the J gene lost 15 bases, with 9 bases spanning the gap. This CDR3 is CASSMPFFLHF. CDR3 in DNA: TGTGCCAGTAGTATGCCTTTTTTCCTCCACTTT.

The CDR3, as DNA: TGTGCCAGCACTACGACAGGGGGCGGGTGGGATGGCTACACCTTC. Encoded protein: CASTTTGGGWDGYTF. The chain carries TRBV6-5 and TRBJ1-2, with 10 bases matching TRBD1. Germline-derived CDR1 and CDR2 are MNHEY and SVGAGI. V was clipped by 7 bases and J by 6 bases; unmatched bases: 11. CDR3 length equals 15 residues.

The rearrangement links TRBV30 to TRBJ1-1; 9 nucleotides align to TRBD1. Germline CDR1 GTSNPN, CDR2 SVGIG (reference sequence). The length of the CDR3 is 12 residues. The J segment lost 4 bases and the V segment lost 8 bases, leaving 5 bases of the junction unmatched. CDR3 loop: CARDRGSTEAFF. In nucleotides, the CDR3 is TGTGCCCGAGACAGGGGGAGCACTGAAGCTTTCTTT.